These 26 T cell receptor beta chains share one sample of origin, sequenced in a study of T cells in Graves' hyperthyroidism and ophthalmopathy. Authors of the study amplified TCR beta CDR3 regions from RNA transcripts. Carried out on the TCR CDR3, a first-round RT-PCR used the HTBI primer set. TCRdb recomputed calls from the multiplex PCR reads with MiXCR, one row per CDR3 protein. The sample lists hundreds of thousands of distinct CDR3 sequences, roughly a sixth seen once, with 16% in the top ten. Sequenced sample: blood. The receptor set was obtained from a woman between 50 and 59 years old with Graves' hyperthyroidism that later progressed to Graves' ophthalmopathy.

The chain combines TRBV6-1 with TRBJ1-2, with D unclear. CDR3 length: 14 amino acids. Germline values: CDR1 MNHNS, CDR2 SASEGT. V was shortened by 8 bases and J by 4 bases, with 17 bases between the two germline ends. The CDR3 protein is CASLSPGRIYGYTF. The DNA for the CDR3 is TGTGCCAGCCTTTCCCCAGGCCGTATCTATGGCTACACCTTC.

The genes are TRBV29-1 and TRBJ2-7; D perhaps matches TRBD1 (6 bases). This CDR3 spans 14 amino acids. Trimming removed 0 bases at V and 1 base at J, with 10 bases between. Germline CDR1 reads SQVTM; CDR2 reads ANQGSEA. As DNA, the CDR3 is TGCAGCGTTGAAGACAGGGGCGAGTCCTACGAGCAGTACTTC. This sequence encodes CSVEDRGESYEQYF.

This clonotype was seen at least ten times. The chain recombines TRBV12-3 or TRBV12-4 with TRBJ2-3, with 7 bases identical to TRBD2. This CDR3 is 15 amino acids long. Unmatched junction bases numbered 7, after V lost 5 bases and J lost 2 bases. The CDR3 DNA reads as TGTGCCAGCAGTCCAGCGGGGTTATCCACAGATACGCAGTATTTT. It encodes CASSPAGLSTDTQYF.

This clonotype was detected a few times. The chain joins TRBV20-1 to TRBJ1-5; no definite D call. Germline loops: CDR1 DFQATT, CDR2 SNEGSKA (reference sequence). The V end was cut by 6 bases, the J end by 0 bases, with 9 bases between. This CDR3 spans 13 amino acids. DNA for the CDR3: TGCAGTGCCCCCTATTCTAGCAATCAGCCCCAGCATTTT. Amino acids: CSAPYSSNQPQHF.

V and J are TRBV19 and TRBJ1-6; 7 nucleotides agree with TRBD1. Germline CDR1 LNHDA, CDR2 SQIVND (reference sequence). The CDR3 is 14 amino acids. V lost 8 bases to trimming and J lost 10 bases; unmatched junction nucleotides: 11. DNA for the CDR3: TGTGCCAGTCGGCGGGACAGCTCTCGGTCACCCCTCCACTTT. Protein sequence: CASRRDSSRSPLHF.

Many counts were recorded for this clonotype. V usage is TRBV20-1 and J usage is TRBJ2-1, with D hard to call. The CDR3 is made up of 15 amino acids. Trimming shortened V by 6 bases and J by 7 bases, and 22 bases separated the two germline ends. Per germline, CDR1 DFQATT and CDR2 SNEGSKA (reference sequence). The CDR3 loop reads CSAPNPGVVGNEQFF. DNA of the CDR3: TGCAGTGCCCCGAACCCCGGAGTGGTGGGAAATGAGCAGTTCTTC.

This rearrangement joins TRBV6-2 or TRBV6-3 to TRBJ2-3, with 16 bases that match TRBD2. CDR3 size: 17 residues. CDR1 and CDR2 (germline): MNHEY, SVGEGT. V gave up 7 bases and J gave up 1 base; unmatched junction bases: 5. The CDR3 sequence: CASNRGLAGGGTDTQYF. The CDR3 nucleotides read TGTGCCAGCAACCGGGGACTAGCGGGGGGGGGCACAGATACGCAGTATTTT.

This clonotype has a count of ten or more. The rearrangement uses TRBV6-1 and TRBJ1-2; 10 bases map to TRBD1. The CDR3 covers 16 residues. Germline CDR1 and CDR2: MNHNS and SASEGT. Unmatched junction bases numbered 14, after V lost 6 bases and J lost 7 bases. The DNA of the CDR3 is TGTGCCAGCAGATTAGGGAGGGACAGGGGTTTTCGTGGCTACACCTTC. This gives the protein CASRLGRDRGFRGYTF.

As concerns this clonotype: Compared with germline, one end of the junction differs, possibly owing to a read error. This chain connects TRBV12-3 or TRBV12-4 to TRBJ1-3; D is possibly TRBD1 (6 bases). The CDR3 sequence is 15 residues long. CDR3 region: CASSLQGVPGNTIYF. The CDR3 DNA reads TGCGCCAGCAGTTTACAGGGAGTCCCTGGAAACACCATATATTTT.

The chain carries TRBV5-1 and TRBJ2-1, with TRBD2 as a possible D gene (5 bases). V was clipped by 7 bases and J by 0 bases, with 14 bases between them. Germline-derived CDR1 and CDR2 are SGHRS and YFSETQ. This CDR3 region has 15 residues. Here the CDR3 reads CASYSVRSSYNEQFF. The CDR3 DNA sequence: TGCGCCAGCTATAGCGTAAGGAGCTCCTACAATGAGCAGTTCTTC.

This clonotype has ten or more counts. The genes are TRBV6-1 and TRBJ1-2, with 9 nucleotides matching TRBD1. The CDR3 is made up of 14 amino acids. V dropped 5 bases and J dropped 4; count of bases not matched to a gene: 5. Germline CDR1 is MNHNS and CDR2 is SASEGT. The DNA of the CDR3 is TGTGCCAGCAGTAACGGGGGACAGGGCTATGGCTACACCTTC. Translation gives CASSNGGQGYGYTF.

This clonotype was detected many times. The chain couples TRBV29-1 to TRBJ2-7; D is perhaps TRBD1 (5 bases). The CDR3 totals 12 residues. The germline V gene has CDR1 SQVTM and CDR2 ANQGSEA. V shed 3 bases and J shed 3 bases, with 9 bases lying between them. The CDR3 sequence: CSVEGQGYEQYF. The CDR3 DNA sequence: TGCAGCGTTGAGGGCCAGGGCTACGAGCAGTACTTC.

This clonotype has ten or more counts. V usage is TRBV12-3 or TRBV12-4 and J usage is TRBJ2-1; 7 bases agree with TRBD1. V gave up 5 bases and J gave up 3 bases; unmatched junction bases: 7. CDR3 length equals 15 residues. The CDR3 region has the DNA TGTGCCAGCAGTCCTCCCGGGACAGTCTACAATGAGCAGTTCTTC. This gives the protein CASSPPGTVYNEQFF.

In its sample, this clonotype was seen many times. The chain combines TRBV9 with TRBJ1-1, with a weak D call TRBD1 (5 bases). The germline CDR1 and CDR2 sequences are SGDLS and YYNGEE. Trimming removed 6 bases from V and 1 base from J, with 19 bases in between. The CDR3 contains 16 residues. In nucleotides, the CDR3 is TGTGCCAGCACCCCGGGCGCGGGGCTAAAGAACACTGAAGCTTTCTTT. The encoded protein is CASTPGAGLKNTEAFF.

Ten or more counts support this clonotype. CDR3 sequence reads: CASSSHSTSGSSYNEQFF. The CDR3, as DNA: TGTGCCAGCAGTTCACACAGTACTAGCGGGAGCTCCTACAATGAGCAGTTCTTC. V gene TRBV12-3 or TRBV12-4 combines with J gene TRBJ2-1; 11 bases fit TRBD2. This CDR3 contains 18 residues. V lost 4 bases, J lost 0 bases, and 8 bases stayed unmatched.

The rearrangement links TRBV6-4 to TRBJ1-2, with D possibly matching TRBD1 (6 bases). CDR3 length: 15 residues. The germline V gene has CDR1 MRHNA and CDR2 SNTAGT. V was cut by 1 base and J by 6 bases, with 15 bases left in between. The chain's CDR3 is CASSDYGGGLDGYTF. DNA for the CDR3: TGTGCCAGCAGTGACTATGGAGGGGGACTTGATGGCTACACCTTC.

This clonotype was observed many times. The rearrangement joins TRBV6-5 to TRBJ2-7, with D perhaps TRBD1 (5 bases). Germline V lookup: CDR1 MNHEY, CDR2 SVGAGI. Trimming removed 0 bases from V and 4 bases from J, with 10 bases in between. CDR3 length: 14 residues. The CDR3, as DNA: TGTGCCAGCAGTTACTCCGCAGGGAAATACGAGCAGTACTTC. Protein product: CASSYSAGKYEQYF.

The chain joins TRBV19 to TRBJ1-1; D possibly corresponds to TRBD1 (5 bases). The V end lost 2 bases, the J end lost 3 bases, and 13 bases lay between the germline ends. The germline V gene has CDR1 LNHDA and CDR2 SQIVND (reference sequence). CDR3 length: 15 residues. The CDR3 region is CASSISSGRDTEAFF. In DNA, the CDR3 is TGTGCCAGTAGTATATCATCGGGACGGGACACTGAAGCTTTCTTT.

At least ten counts were recorded for this clonotype. The chain recombines TRBV12-3 or TRBV12-4 with TRBJ2-2; 10 bases are a match to TRBD1. This CDR3 region has 17 residues. J gave up 5 bases and V 1 base, and 7 bases lay outside the gene matches. In DNA form, the CDR3 reads TGTGCCAGCAGTTTAGAGACAGGGGGCGGACGAACCGGGGAGCTGTTTTTT. Translation gives CASSLETGGGRTGELFF.

This clonotype was detected many times. The CDR3 region has the DNA TGTGCCAGCTCGATAAGCACAGATACGCAGTATTTT. Translation gives CASSISTDTQYF. The rearrangement joins TRBV19 to TRBJ2-3; no clear D. Germline V gene lookup returns CDR1 LNHDA and CDR2 SQIVND (reference sequence). V lost 9 bases to trimming and J lost 0 bases, with 7 bases between them. The CDR3 loop spans 12 amino acids.

The rearrangement uses TRBV7-9 and TRBJ1-1; 9 bases agree with TRBD1. V was pared by 8 bases and J by 6 bases, with 10 bases of the junction left unmatched. Germline V gene lookup returns CDR1 SEHNR and CDR2 FQNEAQ (reference sequence). The CDR3 consists of 14 residues. The CDR3 sequence is CASAATGGSAEAFF. The DNA for the CDR3 is TGTGCCAGCGCCGCGACAGGGGGAAGCGCTGAAGCTTTCTTT.

This clonotype was seen at least ten times. This chain links TRBV11-2 with TRBJ2-7; D gene ambiguous. Trimming removed 4 bases from V and 5 bases from J, with 6 bases in between. Germline loops: CDR1 SGHAT, CDR2 FQNNGV. This CDR3 is 11 amino acids long. This CDR3 is CASSYNNEQYF. The CDR3 DNA follows: TGTGCCAGCAGCTACAACAACGAGCAGTACTTC. Drawing the rest from reference TRBV11-2 and TRBJ2-7, the complete variable domain is EAGVAQSPRYKIIEKRQSVAFWCNPISGHATLYWYQQILGQGPKLLIQFQNNGVVDDSQLPKDRFSAERLKGVDSTLKIQPAKLEDSAVYLCASSYNNEQYFGPGTRLTVT.

This clonotype turned up a few times. The rearrangement joins TRBV5-1 to TRBJ2-7, with 10 nucleotides matching TRBD2. The CDR3 length is 15 residues. With 7 bases clipped from V and 7 bases from J, the junction kept 14 bases outside the gene matches. Germline-derived CDR1 and CDR2 are SGHRS and YFSETQ. CDR3 DNA sequence: TGCGCCAGCCTTGAAGCTAGCGGGGGACTGGGTGAGCAGTACTTC. Translation gives CASLEASGGLGEQYF.

The rearrangement joins TRBV15 to TRBJ2-7, with 7 bases aligning to TRBD1. The CDR3 loop spans 15 amino acids. In germline, CDR1 is LNHNV, CDR2 YYDKDF (reference sequence). V trimming: 0 bases; J trimming: 6 bases; junction bases outside the gene matches: 8. CDR3 in amino acids: CATSRDVTGAVEQYF. The DNA for the CDR3 is TGTGCCACCAGCAGAGATGTTACAGGGGCGGTCGAGCAGTACTTC.

This clonotype turned up a few times. The V call is TRBV11-2, the J call TRBJ2-3; D gene ambiguous. Trimming removed 5 bases from V and 0 bases from J, with 9 bases in between. Germline CDR1 SGHAT, CDR2 FQNNGV. The CDR3 consists of 14 residues. The CDR3: CASSLITSTDTQYF. CDR3 DNA sequence: TGTGCCAGCAGCCTGATAACTAGCACAGATACGCAGTATTTT.

The chain is built from TRBV20-1 and TRBJ2-5; 9 bases agree with TRBD2. CDR1 DFQATT and CDR2 SNEGSKA come from the germline V gene (reference sequence). The CDR3 is 14 amino acids. With 5 bases clipped from V and 1 base from J, the junction kept 5 bases outside the gene matches. The CDR3, as DNA: TGCAGTGCTGCGCGGGGGGGCCTCCAAGAGACCCAGTACTTC. Its protein product is CSAARGGLQETQYF.